This is a list of T cell receptor beta chains from one sample in a study of blood T cells in healthy people across ages. Via MiXCR, TCRdb re-called the 5' RACE reads, giving one row per CDR3 protein. The sample contains 1.5 million to 2 million distinct CDR3 sequences, about 28% of which appear only once. What was sequenced was blood. The receptor set was obtained from a woman aged 25 to 39 in good health. Each CDR3 is given with its conserved first and last residue. The order of the fields is clone size, V gene, J gene, CDR3 protein. Size tells how often a clone was seen (once, few, many) or the class of an expanded clone, and some rows leave it out.

abundance: many
v_gene: TRBV12-5
j_gene: TRBJ2-5
CDR3aa: CASGLVQLAGGPGETQYF

abundance: few
v_gene: TRBV6-5
j_gene: TRBJ2-1
CDR3aa: CASSLVLGGSPFYEQFF

abundance: -
v_gene: TRBV4-1
j_gene: TRBJ2-7
CDR3aa: CASSQRDSSSYEQYF

abundance: few
v_gene: TRBV5-1
j_gene: TRBJ1-1
CDR3aa: CASSFDSFLTEAFF

abundance: -
v_gene: TRBV18
j_gene: TRBJ2-1
CDR3aa: CASSPRSVDEQFF

abundance: few
v_gene: TRBV5-1
j_gene: TRBJ1-5
CDR3aa: CASSLGGIGQGNQPQHF

abundance: few
v_gene: TRBV15
j_gene: TRBJ2-3
CDR3aa: CATSRDRGRGSSSQYF

abundance: few
v_gene: TRBV5-1
j_gene: TRBJ2-5
CDR3aa: CASSLAFGDFLAQYF

abundance: -
v_gene: TRBV15
j_gene: TRBJ2-1
CDR3aa: CATSTLDYNEQFF

abundance: many
v_gene: TRBV10-3
j_gene: TRBJ1-4
CDR3aa: CAISEGKNEKLFF

abundance: -
v_gene: TRBV9
j_gene: TRBJ2-5
CDR3aa: CASSVGRTSGMSGETQYF

abundance: -
v_gene: TRBV14
j_gene: TRBJ2-7
CDR3aa: CASSQTGNLVHEQYF

abundance: -
v_gene: TRBV7-8
j_gene: TRBJ2-7
CDR3aa: CASSLTGNDHEQYF

abundance: once
v_gene: TRBV7-9
j_gene: TRBJ1-4
CDR3aa: CASSFEARGVFF

abundance: -
v_gene: TRBV3-1
j_gene: TRBJ2-7
CDR3aa: CASSQGRAREQYF

abundance: once
v_gene: TRBV3-1
j_gene: TRBJ1-5
CDR3aa: CASSQEVSSNQPQHF

abundance: few
v_gene: TRBV5-1
j_gene: TRBJ1-5
CDR3aa: CASSLGKDYSNQPQHF

abundance: few
v_gene: TRBV19
j_gene: TRBJ2-1
CDR3aa: CASSRILGSYNEQFF

abundance: -
v_gene: TRBV12-3/TRBV12-4
j_gene: TRBJ2-3
CDR3aa: CASSPGTFVADTQYF

abundance: -
v_gene: TRBV3-1
j_gene: TRBJ1-1
CDR3aa: CAGSQATRAFF

abundance: -
v_gene: TRBV18
j_gene: TRBJ2-6
CDR3aa: CASSPRTGGVSGANVLTF

abundance: -
v_gene: TRBV7-9
j_gene: TRBJ2-5
CDR3aa: CASRRQEAGETQYF

abundance: -
v_gene: TRBV30
j_gene: TRBJ1-2
CDR3aa: CAWSEGSFYGYTF

abundance: few
v_gene: TRBV3-1
j_gene: TRBJ2-5
CDR3aa: CASSQVQVQETQYF

abundance: few
v_gene: TRBV3-1
j_gene: TRBJ2-7
CDR3aa: CASSQAQGGYEQYF

abundance: many
v_gene: TRBV5-1
j_gene: TRBJ2-1
CDR3aa: CASSLYGENNEQFF

abundance: few
v_gene: TRBV27
j_gene: TRBJ2-6
CDR3aa: CASSREGWVSGANVLTF

abundance: few
v_gene: TRBV7-3
j_gene: TRBJ2-2
CDR3aa: CASSRDSLGTGELFF

abundance: -
v_gene: TRBV28
j_gene: TRBJ2-7
CDR3aa: CASSLGAESYEQYF

abundance: few
v_gene: TRBV13
j_gene: TRBJ2-4
CDR3aa: CASSLESRELAKNIQYF

abundance: -
v_gene: TRBV28
j_gene: TRBJ1-2
CDR3aa: CASSLPGQGRVYGYTF

abundance: -
v_gene: TRBV19
j_gene: TRBJ2-3
CDR3aa: CASSIGTRDTQYF

abundance: many
v_gene: TRBV28
j_gene: TRBJ2-5
CDR3aa: CATVLTSGETQYF

abundance: few
v_gene: TRBV15
j_gene: TRBJ2-7
CDR3aa: CATSRDRAAEQYF

abundance: few
v_gene: TRBV10-3
j_gene: TRBJ1-2
CDR3aa: CAISDSGEYGYTF

abundance: -
v_gene: TRBV4-3
j_gene: TRBJ2-6
CDR3aa: CASSQDLAGGANVLTF

abundance: -
v_gene: TRBV5-1
j_gene: TRBJ2-7
CDR3aa: CASSLLTGNYEQYF

abundance: -
v_gene: TRBV10-3
j_gene: TRBJ2-1
CDR3aa: CAIGDLGLASGNEQFF